Presented here are 30 T cell receptor beta chains from one specimen sequenced in a study of T-cell reconstitution after alpha-beta-depleted transplantation in children listed by TCRdb under 2016. The protocol used for the library was PCR. Instrument used: Illumina HiSeq 2500. TCR libraries were prepared with molecular barcoding, using unique molecular identifiers to normalize TCRbeta repertoire quantification. Starting from the raw public reads, TCRdb applied fastp trimming at Q25, assembled clones with MiXCR and retained in-frame beta chains. Entries that share a CDR3 protein sequence are merged under the most common genes and DNA. This sample is represented by around 370,000 distinct CDR3 sequences; about 9.3% of them were singletons. Jointly, the top ten make up about 2.3% of the sample. The material was PBMCs from the stem cell graft donor, obtained from the stem cell graft. The receptor set was obtained from a human donor who donated a stem cell graft to a child with acute lymphoblastic leukemia.

This clonotype was seen a few times. This chain uses TRBV5-1 with TRBJ2-3; 13 bases agree with TRBD2. V lost 2 bases to trimming and J lost 5 bases; unmatched junction nucleotides: 8. CDR1 is SGHRS, CDR2 YFSETQ, per germline. The CDR3 is 17 amino acids. CDR3 protein: CASSLLKTSGRVDTQYF. CDR3 nucleotides: TGCGCCAGCAGCTTACTTAAAACTAGCGGGAGGGTAGATACGCAGTATTTT.

This chain links TRBV5-1 with TRBJ2-1; perhaps TRBD2 as D (5 bases). The CDR3 contains 16 residues. The V end was cut by 5 bases, the J end by 4 bases, with 19 bases between. The germline V gene encodes CDR1 SGHRS and CDR2 YFSETQ. CDR3 sequence: CASRAALEKRYNEQFF. The CDR3 nucleotides are TGCGCCAGCAGAGCGGCCCTGGAAAAGCGGTACAATGAGCAGTTCTTC.

This clonotype was counted a few times. The rearrangement uses TRBV6-2 or TRBV6-3 and TRBJ2-2, with TRBD2 identical over 8 bases. With 0 bases clipped from V and 0 bases from J, the junction kept 3 bases outside the gene matches. CDR3 size: 17 residues. The germline V gene has CDR1 MNHEY and CDR2 SVGEGT. The CDR3 sequence is CASSYSGGLANTGELFF. CDR3 coding DNA: TGTGCCAGCAGTTACTCGGGGGGACTAGCGAACACCGGGGAGCTGTTTTTT.

The chain is built from TRBV6-1 and TRBJ2-3; 9 bases align to TRBD2. The germline V gene has CDR1 MNHNS and CDR2 SASEGT. V trimming: 6 bases; J trimming: 4 bases; junction bases outside the gene matches: 17. The CDR3 covers 18 residues. CDR3 amino acids: CASSQYSRLAEGPDTQYF. CDR3 bases: TGTGCCAGCAGCCAATACTCAAGACTAGCGGAGGGCCCAGATACGCAGTATTTT.

This chain links TRBV7-2 with TRBJ2-1, with D unresolved. From germline, CDR1 is SGHTA and CDR2 FQGNSA. The CDR3 runs to 16 residues. The V end was cut by 5 bases, the J end by 5 bases, with 19 bases between. The CDR3 DNA reads as TGTGCCAGCAGCCCAAGAAGCAGGCCCCCCCACAATGAGCAGTTCTTC. Its protein is CASSPRSRPPHNEQFF.

This clonotype was seen only a few times. The CDR3 reads CSAEGLYNEQFF. The CDR3, as DNA: TGCAGTGCTGAGGGACTCTACAATGAGCAGTTCTTC. The chain employs TRBV20-1 and TRBJ2-1; the D gene is possibly TRBD2 (6 bases). Germline V gives CDR1 DFQATT, CDR2 SNEGSKA (reference sequence). Trimming removed 5 bases at V and 3 bases at J, with 8 bases between. This CDR3 comprises 12 residues.

The rearrangement links TRBV6-4 to TRBJ2-3, with 8 bases aligning to TRBD1. This CDR3 is built from 15 residues. The germline CDR1 and CDR2 sequences are MRHNA and SNTAGT. The ends lost 0 bases at V and 6 bases at J; junction bases unmatched: 5. The CDR3 region has the DNA TGTGCCAGCAGTGACTCAGGACAGGGTAGCGATACGCAGTATTTT. As protein: CASSDSGQGSDTQYF.

This clonotype has a handful of counts. The V and J genes are TRBV27 and TRBJ1-5; 9 bases map to TRBD1. The CDR3 loop spans 15 amino acids. The germline gives CDR1 MNHEY, CDR2 SMNVEV (reference sequence). The J segment lost 4 bases and the V segment lost 6 bases, leaving 7 bases of the junction unmatched. CDR3 sequence reads: CASSRWTGANQPQHF. The CDR3 DNA sequence: TGTGCCAGCAGCCGCTGGACAGGGGCTAATCAGCCCCAGCATTTT.

The chain links TRBV4-1 to TRBJ2-5, with D perhaps assigned TRBD1 or TRBD2 (5 bases each). Germline V gives CDR1 MGHRA, CDR2 YSYEKL. CDR3 length: 14 residues. Deletions cut 0 bases from V and 4 bases from J, with 9 bases between. CDR3 region: CASSQERGSETQYF. As DNA, the CDR3 is TGCGCCAGCAGCCAAGAGAGGGGATCAGAGACCCAGTACTTC.

In its sample, this clonotype was seen many times. V gene TRBV7-2 combines with J gene TRBJ2-2, with no clear D. The germline V gene has CDR1 SGHTA and CDR2 FQGNSA. The V gene lost 2 bases and the J gene lost 4 bases, with 8 bases spanning the gap. The CDR3 has 14 residues. Written as DNA, the CDR3 is TGTGCCAGCAGCTTATCGGTCGGCACCGGGGAGCTGTTTTTT. Translation gives CASSLSVGTGELFF.

This clonotype has just a few counts. Relative to the germline gene, one junction end is altered; a read error may explain this. The chain is built from TRBV7-9 and TRBJ2-5; 7 bases map to TRBD2. CDR3 length equals 11 residues. Germline loops: CDR1 SEHNR, CDR2 FQNEAQ (reference sequence). The CDR3 is CASSQGKGRAF. CDR3 in DNA: TGTGCCAGCAGCCAAGGCAAGGGGAGGGCTTTC.

This clonotype has a handful of counts. The genes are TRBV3-1 and TRBJ2-3, with 7 nucleotides matching TRBD2. Germline trimming cut 3 bases from V and 4 bases from J; bases unmatched to any gene: 10. Germline V gives CDR1 LGHDT, CDR2 YNNKEL (reference sequence). This CDR3 comprises 16 residues. The CDR3 spells CASSHSHSGKPDTQYF. CDR3 coding DNA: TGTGCCAGCAGCCACAGTCACAGCGGGAAACCAGATACGCAGTATTTT.

This clonotype was picked up a small number of times. V and J are TRBV5-1 and TRBJ1-1; D remains ambiguous. V lost 4 bases and J 2 bases, leaving 12 bases between the germline ends. This CDR3 is built from 14 residues. Germline lookup yields CDR1 SGHRS and CDR2 YFSETQ. CDR3: CASSPNTGNTEAFF. The CDR3, as DNA: TGCGCCAGCAGCCCTAACACTGGTAACACTGAAGCTTTCTTT.

This chain connects TRBV28 to TRBJ2-5; TRBD1 or TRBD2 may be the D gene (5 bases each). This CDR3 contains 16 residues. The V gene's germline CDR1 is MDHEN and CDR2 SYDVKM. Trimming took 5 bases from V and 5 from J, leaving 21 bases between them. CDR3 amino acids: CASSPTGTSERETQYF. CDR3 sequence (DNA): TGTGCCAGCAGTCCGACCGGGACCTCAGAAAGGGAGACCCAGTACTTC.

The chain links TRBV7-9 to TRBJ2-1, with D uncertain. Germline V gene lookup returns CDR1 SEHNR and CDR2 FQNEAQ (reference sequence). There are 15 residues in the CDR3. Trimming removed 2 bases at V and 2 bases at J, with 10 bases between. This CDR3 reads CASSLTRSTYNEQFF. The DNA for the CDR3 is TGTGCCAGCAGCTTAACCCGCTCTACCTACAATGAGCAGTTCTTC.

The V call is TRBV4-1, the J call TRBJ2-1; D is perhaps TRBD2 (5 bases). The CDR3 sequence is 15 residues long. Germline CDR1 is MGHRA and CDR2 is YSYEKL. Trimming removed 0 bases from V and 9 bases from J, with 15 bases in between. CDR3 in amino acids: CASSQEYEGRAEQFF. In nucleotides, the CDR3 is TGCGCCAGCAGCCAAGAGTATGAGGGTAGGGCTGAGCAGTTCTTC.

The chain joins TRBV20-1 to TRBJ1-2; D call uncertain. Germline V lookup: CDR1 DFQATT, CDR2 SNEGSKA (reference sequence). The CDR3 has 13 amino acids. V shed 1 base and J shed 2 bases, with 8 bases lying between them. The CDR3 region is CSARVGGNYGYTF. The CDR3 DNA reads as TGCAGTGCTAGAGTCGGCGGGAACTATGGCTACACCTTC.

This chain joins TRBV20-1 and TRBJ2-1; 8 bases align to TRBD2. Trimming took 4 bases from V and 9 from J; bases not matched to a gene: 11. Germline-derived CDR1 and CDR2 are DFQATT and SNEGSKA (reference sequence). The CDR3 consists of 14 residues. The CDR3 spells CSATSPAGEGEQFF. The CDR3 nucleotides read TGCAGTGCTACTTCCCCAGCGGGAGAGGGTGAGCAGTTCTTC.

The chain recombines TRBV20-1 with TRBJ2-2; D assignment may be TRBD1 or TRBD2 (5 bases each). In germline, CDR1 is DFQATT, CDR2 SNEGSKA (reference sequence). The length of the CDR3 is 16 residues. V was pared by 3 bases and J by 5 bases, with 19 bases between. The CDR3 DNA follows: TGCAGTGCTAGGAGATATACGGGGCGTACTACCGGGGAGCTGTTTTTT. Its protein is CSARRYTGRTTGELFF.

This clonotype has more than one count but fewer than ten. This sequence joins TRBV28 and TRBJ2-7; D is ambiguous. Trimming shortened V by 7 bases and J by 0 bases, and 13 bases separated the two germline ends. The CDR3 is 14 amino acids. CDR1 is MDHEN and CDR2 is SYDVKM in the germline V gene. CDR3 bases: TGTGCCAGCATGGATAGACTGAGCTCCTACGAGCAGTACTTC. Translation gives CASMDRLSSYEQYF.

The sample holds many counts of this clonotype. The genes are TRBV7-9 and TRBJ2-7; 8 positions agree with TRBD2. There are 15 residues in the CDR3. CDR1 is SEHNR, CDR2 FQNEAQ, per germline (reference sequence). Trimming removed 1 base from V and 3 bases from J; junction bases left unmatched: 5. The CDR3 spells CASSLVTSGRYEQYF. For the CDR3, the DNA is TGTGCCAGCAGCTTAGTTACTAGCGGACGCTACGAGCAGTACTTC.

J is TRBJ2-1 and V is TRBV19, with 14 positions matching TRBD2. CDR3 length: 18 amino acids. Germline loops: CDR1 LNHDA, CDR2 SQIVND (reference sequence). The V segment lost 4 bases and the J segment 6 bases; nucleotides outside the gene matches: 11. The DNA of the CDR3 is TGTGCCAGTAGTACTCCGGGACTAGCGGGAGATTTTTGCAATGAGCAGTTCTTC. As protein: CASSTPGLAGDFCNEQFF.

This clonotype was counted between two and nine times. This chain connects TRBV4-3 to TRBJ2-2; TRBD2 matches 8 bases. The CDR3 is 16 residues long. Germline V CDR1 and CDR2: LGHNA, YSLEER. Trimming removed 0 bases from V and 7 bases from J; junction bases left unmatched: 7. The CDR3 is CASSQEVEREFGELFF. The CDR3 DNA reads TGCGCCAGCAGCCAAGAGGTGGAGCGGGAGTTCGGGGAGCTGTTTTTT.

In its sample, this clonotype was seen many times. The chain has TRBV12-3 or TRBV12-4 and TRBJ2-5; 13 bases map to TRBD2. CDR3 length: 16 residues. V was pared by 5 bases and J by 4 bases, with 7 bases of the junction left unmatched. The CDR3 nucleotides read TGTGCCAGCAGTCGACTAGCGGGAGGCGCGGGAGAGACCCAGTACTTC. It specifies CASSRLAGGAGETQYF.

This chain connects TRBV5-1 to TRBJ2-7, with TRBD2 as a possible D gene (5 bases). This CDR3 has 14 residues. V lost 3 bases and J 5 bases, leaving 15 bases between the germline ends. Germline CDR1 SGHRS, CDR2 YFSETQ. The CDR3 region is CASSSGLSPNEQYF. The CDR3 DNA is TGCGCCAGCAGCTCTGGACTGAGCCCTAACGAGCAGTACTTC. The whole variable domain, remainder taken from reference TRBV5-1 and TRBJ2-7, is KAGVTQTPRYLIKTRGQQVTLSCSPISGHRSVSWYQQTPGQGLQFLFEYFSETQRNKGNFPGRFSGRQFSNSRSEMNVSTLELGDSALYLCASSSGLSPNEQYFGPGTRLTVT.

This clonotype has at least ten counts. The chain joins TRBV12-3 or TRBV12-4 to TRBJ1-5; D unresolved. The V gene lost 6 bases and the J gene lost 3 bases, with 12 bases spanning the gap. This CDR3 has 14 residues. Here the CDR3 DNA reads TGTGCCAGCAGGCATGACGGCCTCAATCAGCCCCAGCATTTT. Translation gives CASRHDGLNQPQHF.

This chain links TRBV20-1 with TRBJ2-7, with no clear D. CDR3 length: 14 amino acids. CDR1 DFQATT and CDR2 SNEGSKA come from the germline V gene (reference sequence). CDR3: CSTPSVLVEYEQYF. The CDR3 DNA sequence: TGCAGCACGCCATCGGTCCTGGTGGAATACGAGCAGTACTTC.

The genes are TRBV4-2 and TRBJ2-1; tentatively, D is TRBD2 (5 bases). The ends were cut back, 1 base at V and 5 bases at J, with 6 bases in the middle. The germline CDR1 and CDR2 sequences are LGHNA and YNFKEQ. CDR3 size: 13 residues. The CDR3 nucleotides read TGTGCCAGCAGCCAAGGGCGGGACAATGAGCAGTTCTTC. It specifies CASSQGRDNEQFF.

At least ten counts were recorded for this clonotype. The chain recombines TRBV12-3 or TRBV12-4 with TRBJ2-3; D call uncertain. V lost 7 bases and J lost 0, with 11 bases in between. This CDR3 is built from 14 residues. This CDR3 is CASKAGHSTDTQYF. DNA of the CDR3: TGTGCCAGCAAGGCTGGCCATAGCACAGATACGCAGTATTTT.

With regard to this clonotype: A read error may be the cause here, since a much bigger clone is one base away. The chain employs TRBV7-9 and TRBJ2-7, with D uncertain. The V gene's germline CDR1 is SEHNR and CDR2 FQNEAQ (reference sequence). This CDR3 region has 13 residues. This CDR3 reads CASSSRIGYDQYF. The CDR3, as DNA: TGTGCCAGCAGCTCCCGCATTGGCTACGACCAGTACTTC.